Shown below are 10 T cell receptor beta chains from a single sample sequenced in a study of T cell repertoires in cytomegalovirus infection. These receptors' antigens are unknown. TCRdb passed the reads through MiXCR, listing each CDR3 protein once. This sample carries some 350,000 distinct CDR3 sequences, about 27% of them seen once, and the ten largest clones take 20%. Sequenced here: cultured PBMCs, sampled from culture after CMV antigen stimulation. These receptor sequences come from a human donor in good health (CMV status not recorded). Some clones in this sample may be carry-over from other donors' samples.

The rearrangement uses TRBV18 and TRBJ1-1; D call uncertain. There are 14 residues in the CDR3. CDR1 and CDR2 from the germline V gene are KGHSH and LQKENI. Trimming left V 3 bases short and J 1 base short, with 9 bases between. The CDR3 DNA is TGTGCCAGCTCACCCCTGGAGGGGAACACTGAAGCTTTCTTT. Residues: CASSPLEGNTEAFF. Looking up the rest from reference TRBV18 and TRBJ1-1 gives the full variable domain: NAGVMQNPRHLVRRRGQEARLRCSPMKGHSHVYWYRQLPEEGLKFMVYLQKENIIDESGMPKERFSAEFPKEGPSILRIQQVVRGDSAAYFCASSPLEGNTEAFFGQGTRLTVV.

This clonotype was detected a few times. The chain carries TRBV27 and TRBJ2-3, with 11 bases matching TRBD2. CDR3 size: 18 residues. Trimming at V came to 5 bases and at J to 7 bases, leaving 17 bases not matched to a gene. The germline V gene has CDR1 MNHEY and CDR2 SMNVEV (reference sequence). The CDR3 here is CASSPTLVAGGVVNTQYF. Written as DNA, the CDR3 is TGTGCCAGCAGTCCCACTCTAGTAGCGGGGGGGGTTGTGAATACGCAGTATTTT.

The chain links TRBV5-1 to TRBJ1-4; no clear D. CDR3 length equals 15 residues. Germline V CDR1 and CDR2: SGHRS, YFSETQ. The ends were cut back, 1 base at V and 5 bases at J, with 12 bases in the middle. The CDR3 reads CASSLSGSRNEKLFF. The CDR3 coding sequence is TGCGCCAGCAGCTTGTCGGGCAGTCGAAATGAAAAACTGTTTTTT.

The J gene is TRBJ2-7, the V gene TRBV20-1; TRBD2 matches at 13 bases. This CDR3 is 14 amino acids long. The germline V gene encodes CDR1 DFQATT and CDR2 SNEGSKA (reference sequence). V was pared by 6 bases and J by 2 bases, with 4 bases of the junction left unmatched. The CDR3 coding sequence is TGCAGTGCCCAAGGACTAGCGGGAGCCTACGAGCAGTACTTC. Protein product: CSAQGLAGAYEQYF.

V usage is TRBV5-1 and J usage is TRBJ2-1; TRBD2 matches 9 bases. The CDR3 covers 16 residues. After removal of 0 bases from V and 7 bases from J, the junction contained 8 bases not matched to a gene. Germline V CDR1 and CDR2: SGHRS, YFSETQ. CDR3 coding DNA: TGCGCCAGCAGCTTGGTGTCTAGCGGGAAGGGGAATGAGCAGTTCTTC. Protein sequence: CASSLVSSGKGNEQFF.

This clonotype was detected ten times or more. This sequence joins TRBV7-3 and TRBJ1-1; tentative D call: TRBD1 (5 bases). This CDR3 spans 17 amino acids. The V end was cut by 2 bases, the J end by 0 bases, with 16 bases between. Germline values: CDR1 SGHTA, CDR2 FQGTGA. The DNA for the CDR3 is TGTGCCAGCAGCTTATATCCCGGGGGACCCATGAACACTGAAGCTTTCTTT. This encodes CASSLYPGGPMNTEAFF.

The chain has TRBV7-9 and TRBJ1-4; 7 bases are shared with TRBD1. Unmatched junction bases numbered 2, after V lost 1 base and J lost 3 bases. The CDR3 is 15 residues long. Germline lookup yields CDR1 SEHNR and CDR2 FQNEAQ (reference sequence). CDR3 nucleotide sequence: TGTGCCAGCAGCTTAGAGGGACAGTCTAATGAAAAACTGTTTTTT. It yields the protein CASSLEGQSNEKLFF.

This clonotype was picked up a small number of times. The V gene is TRBV15, the J gene TRBJ2-1; D is perhaps TRBD1 (5 bases). The CDR3 length is 15 residues. The V and J ends lost 3 bases and 1 base respectively, with 10 bases between them. Germline lookup yields CDR1 LNHNV and CDR2 YYDKDF (reference sequence). CDR3 nucleotide sequence: TGTGCCACCAGCAGCCTTAGGGGTTCCTACAATGAGCAGTTCTTC. Its protein is CATSSLRGSYNEQFF.

This clonotype has at least ten counts. The gene calls are TRBV7-2 and TRBJ2-1, with 7 nucleotides matching TRBD1. CDR3 length: 15 amino acids. Germline V gives CDR1 SGHTA, CDR2 FQGNSA. V shed 1 base and J 0 bases; nucleotides not matched to a gene: 0. The CDR3 region has the DNA TGTGCCAGCAGCTTAGGACAGGGCTCCTACAATGAGCAGTTCTTC. It translates to CASSLGQGSYNEQFF.

J is TRBJ1-6 and V is TRBV6-6; the D is unclear. Germline CDR1 MNHNY, CDR2 SVGAGI (reference sequence). V was shortened by 5 bases and J by 0 bases, with 14 bases between the two germline ends. The length of the CDR3 is 17 residues. The CDR3 nucleotides are TGTGCCAGCAGTCCTAGGGCCATCGTCTCCTATAATTCACCCCTCCACTTT. This encodes CASSPRAIVSYNSPLHF.